One and the same sample provided the 30 T cell receptor beta chains below, sequenced in a study of human T cells and chemical hapten exposure. Time point of the sample: patch test 2, 6 weeks after DPC sensitization. Treatment specified: therapeutic diphenylcyclopropenone sensitization with weekly scalp DPC. TCRdb fed the RACE reads into MiXCR, producing one record per CDR3 protein. Among approximately 97,000 distinct CDR3 sequences listed, more than 9.5% were seen once. Sequenced here: whole blood, sampled in connection with sensitization to the hapten diphenylcyclopropenone (DPC). All receptors come from a woman aged 40 to 55 with alopecia areata. Some clones in this sample may be carry-over from other donors' samples.

This clonotype was detected ten times or more. The rearrangement uses TRBV6-6 and TRBJ2-3; D gene ambiguous. Germline V gene data show CDR1 as MNHNY and CDR2 as SVGAGI (reference sequence). V was trimmed by 1 base and J by 1 base, leaving 6 bases between them. The CDR3 runs to 14 residues. The DNA of the CDR3 is TGTGCCAGCAGTTACTTGGTGGGCACAGATACGCAGTATTTT. Its translation is CASSYLVGTDTQYF.

This clonotype came up many times. CDR3 nucleotide sequence: TGTGCTAGTGCCGGGGCTGGCGCTGAAGCTTTCTTT. Amino acids: CASAGAGAEAFF. This rearrangement joins TRBV12-5 to TRBJ1-1; perhaps TRBD1 as D (5 bases). This CDR3 has 12 residues. Trimming took 7 bases from V and 6 from J, leaving 12 bases between them. Germline values: CDR1 LGHNT, CDR2 FRNRAP.

The J gene is TRBJ2-5, the V gene TRBV5-1; 8 positions match TRBD1. CDR3 size: 15 residues. Germline CDR1 and CDR2: SGHRS and YFSETQ. The V gene end was trimmed by 3 bases and the J gene end by 4 bases; junction bases not matched to a gene: 8. The chain's CDR3 is CASSWKTGTGETQYF. In DNA, the CDR3 is TGCGCCAGCAGCTGGAAAACCGGGACAGGAGAGACCCAGTACTTC.

V usage is TRBV12-3 or TRBV12-4 and J usage is TRBJ2-4; 9 nucleotides agree with TRBD1. This CDR3 spans 17 amino acids. After removal of 3 bases from V and 6 bases from J, the junction contained 12 bases not matched to a gene. DNA for the CDR3: TGTGCCAGCAGTTTGGCGACAGGGGGTATGTGGAGAAACATTCAGTACTTC. It yields the protein CASSLATGGMWRNIQYF.

Many counts were recorded for this clonotype. CDR3 in DNA: TGTGCCAGCAGCCAGGGGACTAATAAGGAGACCCAGTACTTC. Residues: CASSQGTNKETQYF. The V call is TRBV11-2, the J call TRBJ2-5; possible D gene TRBD2, 7 bases. There are 14 residues in the CDR3. Germline V gene data show CDR1 as SGHAT and CDR2 as FQNNGV. Deletions cut 5 bases from V and 5 bases from J, with 15 bases between.

In this sample, this clonotype turned up a few times. Compared with germline, one end of the junction differs, possibly owing to a read error. This chain joins TRBV7-7 and TRBJ2-1; 13 bases match TRBD2. CDR1 and CDR2 from the germline V gene are SSHAT and FNYEAQ (reference sequence). This CDR3 region has 16 residues. The CDR3 DNA is TGTGCTAGCAGCAACCGACTAGCGGGGGGAAAAAATGAGCAGTTCTTC. This codes for CASSNRLAGGKNEQFF.

This clonotype has only a few counts. The CDR3 nucleotides read TGTGCCAGCAGCTTCAGAGCAACTAATGAAAAACTGTTTTTT. It translates to CASSFRATNEKLFF. This chain uses TRBV7-2 with TRBJ1-4; D gene unclear. Trimming left V 3 bases short and J 0 bases short, with 5 bases between. The length of the CDR3 is 14 residues. CDR1 is SGHTA and CDR2 is FQGNSA in the germline V gene.

This clonotype was observed many times. The chain employs TRBV5-4 and TRBJ2-6; possibly TRBD2 for D (5 bases). CDR3 length: 16 amino acids. V lost 2 bases and J 3 bases, leaving 12 bases between the germline ends. Germline lookup yields CDR1 SGHNT and CDR2 YYREEE (reference sequence). CDR3 sequence reads: CASSFPGNNGANVLTF. In nucleotides, the CDR3 is TGTGCCAGCAGCTTTCCCGGGAATAATGGGGCCAACGTCCTGACTTTC.

This clonotype was counted ten times or more. The chain combines TRBV27 with TRBJ1-6; 7 bases agree with TRBD1. The V gene's germline CDR1 is MNHEY and CDR2 SMNVEV (reference sequence). V dropped 5 bases and J dropped 7; count of bases not matched to a gene: 8. The CDR3 is made up of 15 amino acids. This chain's CDR3 is CASSPSQGGNSPLHF. CDR3 bases: TGTGCCAGCAGTCCCTCGCAGGGGGGAAATTCACCCCTCCACTTT.

The chain has TRBV5-1 and TRBJ1-1; D remains unclear. This CDR3 spans 13 amino acids. CDR1 is SGHRS and CDR2 is YFSETQ in the germline V gene. Trimming left V 0 bases short and J 5 bases short, with 8 bases between. In DNA, the CDR3 is TGCGCCAGCAGCTTGGAACGGTTAACTGAAGCTTTCTTT. It yields the protein CASSLERLTEAFF.

This clonotype was recorded at least ten times. The chain uses TRBV28 and TRBJ1-1, with D uncertain. The CDR3 covers 15 residues. CDR1 and CDR2 from the germline V gene are MDHEN and SYDVKM. Trimming took off 5 bases at V and 0 bases at J, with 13 bases between the two ends. The CDR3 DNA reads TGTGCCAGCAGTCCCCCCGGGAGACTGAACACTGAAGCTTTCTTT. Amino acid sequence: CASSPPGRLNTEAFF.

This clonotype was seen many times. This sequence joins TRBV6-2 or TRBV6-3 and TRBJ2-7; D remains unclear. The CDR3 runs to 11 residues. Germline V gene lookup returns CDR1 MNHEY and CDR2 SVGEGT. Deletions cut 2 bases from V and 2 bases from J, with 1 base between. The CDR3 DNA is TGTGCCAGCAGTTACCCCTACGAGCAGTACTTC. This codes for CASSYPYEQYF.

The chain links TRBV11-2 to TRBJ2-7, with a possible D match to TRBD2 (6 bases). V was shortened by 5 bases and J by 4 bases, with 15 bases between the two germline ends. CDR3 length equals 14 residues. Germline CDR1 is SGHAT and CDR2 is FQNNGV. The CDR3: CASSISSGEYEQYF. The CDR3 DNA is TGTGCCAGCAGCATAAGTTCGGGAGAATACGAGCAGTACTTC.

This chain links TRBV14 with TRBJ1-2, with 11 nucleotides matching TRBD1. This CDR3 is built from 16 residues. V lost 3 bases, J lost 2 bases, and 5 bases stayed unmatched. The germline V gene encodes CDR1 SGHDN and CDR2 FVKESK. The CDR3: CASSQLRTGGNYGYTF. Written as DNA, the CDR3 is TGTGCCAGCAGCCAGCTCAGGACAGGGGGCAACTATGGCTACACCTTC.

The sample holds many counts of this clonotype. The chain recombines TRBV7-2 with TRBJ2-5, with a weak D call TRBD2 (6 bases). The CDR3 sequence is 13 residues long. The V gene lost 1 base and the J gene lost 9 bases, with 12 bases spanning the gap. Per germline, CDR1 SGHTA and CDR2 FQGNSA. CDR3 DNA sequence: TGTGCCAGCAGCTTAGGGGCTAGGAGGGCCCAGTACTTC. It codes for CASSLGARRAQYF. Full variable domain (missing parts from reference TRBV7-2 and TRBJ2-5): GAGVSQSPSNKVTEKGKDVELRCDPISGHTALYWYRQSLGQGLEFLIYFQGNSAPDKSGLPSDRFSAERTGGSVSTLTIQRTQQEDSAVYLCASSLGARRAQYFGPGTRLLVL.

The chain is built from TRBV7-9 and TRBJ1-2; a weak D match, TRBD1 (5 bases). The CDR3 covers 13 residues. V lost 1 base and J 7 bases, leaving 10 bases between the germline ends. CDR1 and CDR2 (germline): SEHNR, FQNEAQ (reference sequence). CDR3 DNA sequence: TGTGCCAGCAGCTTAGGCAGGGAAGGTGGCTACACCTTC. Protein: CASSLGREGGYTF.

This clonotype was picked up many times. J is TRBJ2-3 and V is TRBV10-3; unclear D gene. The CDR3 loop spans 12 amino acids. The germline V gene has CDR1 ENHRY and CDR2 SYGVKD. Deletions cut 0 bases from V and 4 bases from J, with 2 bases between. CDR3 nucleotides: TGTGCCATCAGTGAGTCCGCAGATACGCAGTATTTT. The encoded protein is CAISESADTQYF.

This clonotype turned up a few times. In DNA form, the CDR3 reads TGTGCCAGCAGTTCCATCGTTTACGAGCAGTACTTC. Encoded protein: CASSSIVYEQYF. V usage is TRBV28 and J usage is TRBJ2-7; no clear D. The CDR3 consists of 12 residues. Trimming cost V 4 bases and J 4 bases, with 8 bases left between them. CDR1 and CDR2 (germline): MDHEN, SYDVKM.

This clonotype has at least ten counts. The chain has TRBV5-1 and TRBJ2-7; 7 nucleotides align to TRBD2. The CDR3 spans 13 residues. After removal of 3 bases from V and 2 bases from J, the junction contained 2 bases not matched to a gene. Germline V gene data show CDR1 as SGHRS and CDR2 as YFSETQ. CDR3 amino acids: CASSSSGPYEQYF. The CDR3 DNA is TGCGCCAGCAGCTCTAGCGGACCCTACGAGCAGTACTTC. The full variable domain, in which reference TRBV5-1 and TRBJ2-7 provide the parts outside the CDR3, is KAGVTQTPRYLIKTRGQQVTLSCSPISGHRSVSWYQQTPGQGLQFLFEYFSETQRNKGNFPGRFSGRQFSNSRSEMNVSTLELGDSALYLCASSSSGPYEQYFGPGTRLTVT.

The chain links TRBV28 to TRBJ1-1, with 7 bases matching TRBD1. With V trimmed by 6 bases and J by 7 bases, 5 bases remained unmatched. Germline-derived CDR1 and CDR2 are MDHEN and SYDVKM. This CDR3 region has 12 residues. In DNA, the CDR3 is TGTGCCAGCAGACACAGACAGGGTGAAGCTTTCTTT. The encoded protein is CASRHRQGEAFF.

This clonotype was seen many times. The CDR3 here is CAWTGDGNSPLHF. The CDR3 DNA reads TGTGCCTGGACAGGGGATGGTAATTCACCCCTCCACTTT. V gene TRBV30 combines with J gene TRBJ1-6; TRBD1 might be the D (6 bases). CDR3 length: 13 amino acids. Between the trimmed V and J ends, which lost 4 bases and 6 bases, there was a span of 10 bases. CDR1 and CDR2 (germline): GTSNPN, SVGIG (reference sequence).

This clonotype occurred a few times. This chain links TRBV7-6 with TRBJ2-1; TRBD1 aligns across 10 bases. V shed 1 base, J shed 7 bases, and the junction held 7 bases outside the gene matches. The CDR3 loop spans 16 amino acids. CDR1 and CDR2 (germline): SGHVS, FNYEAQ. The CDR3 sequence: CASSLVRQGARNEQFF. CDR3 nucleotide sequence: TGTGCCAGCAGCTTAGTCCGACAGGGGGCTAGGAATGAGCAGTTCTTC.

This clonotype was recorded at least ten times. This sequence joins TRBV28 and TRBJ1-1; TRBD1 aligns across 9 bases. Germline CDR1 reads MDHEN; CDR2 reads SYDVKM. The CDR3 spans 15 residues. V lost 6 bases, J lost 5 bases, and 10 bases stayed unmatched. In DNA, the CDR3 is TGTGCCAGCAGCCCCCCCGGGACAGGGAAGACTGAAGCTTTCTTT. This gives the protein CASSPPGTGKTEAFF.

This rearrangement joins TRBV7-2 to TRBJ2-7; possible D gene TRBD2, 6 bases. Per the germline V gene, CDR1 is SGHTA and CDR2 is FQGNSA. The V gene lost 3 bases and the J gene lost 0 bases, with 12 bases spanning the gap. The CDR3 is made up of 15 amino acids. CDR3 coding DNA: TGTGCCAGCAGCTTTGGGGACGGGAGCTCCTACGAGCAGTACTTC. Translation gives CASSFGDGSSYEQYF. Together with reference TRBV7-2 and TRBJ2-7, the CDR3 gives the full variable domain: GAGVSQSPSNKVTEKGKDVELRCDPISGHTALYWYRQSLGQGLEFLIYFQGNSAPDKSGLPSDRFSAERTGGSVSTLTIQRTQQEDSAVYLCASSFGDGSSYEQYFGPGTRLTVT.

This clonotype was counted a few times. The chain links TRBV2 to TRBJ1-5; 12 nucleotides agree with TRBD1. CDR3 size: 17 residues. V was pared by 6 bases and J by 0 bases, with 6 bases of the junction left unmatched. The germline V gene encodes CDR1 SNHLY and CDR2 FYNNEI. In DNA, the CDR3 is TGTGCCAGCAGCCGGGACAGGGGGCCGAATAGCAATCAGCCCCAGCATTTT. This gives the protein CASSRDRGPNSNQPQHF.

This clonotype was seen many times. This chain connects TRBV11-2 to TRBJ2-2, with D perhaps TRBD1 (5 bases). The CDR3 is 13 amino acids. CDR1 is SGHAT and CDR2 is FQNNGV in the germline V gene. V lost 6 bases and J 7 bases, leaving 12 bases between the germline ends. CDR3 sequence reads: CASRKIGVGELFF. Written as DNA, the CDR3 is TGTGCCAGCAGGAAAATAGGGGTCGGGGAGCTGTTTTTT.

The sample holds many counts of this clonotype. This rearrangement joins TRBV12-3 or TRBV12-4 to TRBJ2-7, with 16 positions matching TRBD2. This CDR3 comprises 15 residues. J was trimmed by 4 bases and V by 6 bases; bases with no gene match: 3. The CDR3 bases are TGTGCCAGCAGCTTGGGACTAGCGGGAGGGTACGAGCAGTACTTC. Its protein product is CASSLGLAGGYEQYF.

This clonotype appeared a few times. This rearrangement joins TRBV7-8 to TRBJ2-7, with D possibly matching TRBD1 (6 bases). Trimming removed 2 bases at V and 0 bases at J, with 11 bases between. This CDR3 is built from 15 residues. Germline V lookup: CDR1 SGHVS, CDR2 FQNEAQ. This CDR3 reads CASSLIRGHSYEQYF. The DNA of the CDR3 is TGTGCCAGCAGCTTAATCCGGGGACACTCCTACGAGCAGTACTTC. Together with reference TRBV7-8 and TRBJ2-7, the CDR3 gives the full variable domain: GAGVSQSPRYKVAKRGQDVALRCDPISGHVSLFWYQQALGQGPEFLTYFQNEAQLDKSGLPSDRFFAERPEGSVSTLKIQRTQQEDSAVYLCASSLIRGHSYEQYFGPGTRLTVT.

The rearrangement links TRBV25-1 to TRBJ2-4; tentatively, D is TRBD1 (5 bases). With 3 bases removed from V and 3 bases from J, the gap between germline ends came to 24 bases. The CDR3 extends over 19 amino acids. CDR1 and CDR2 (germline): MGHDK, SYGVNS. The CDR3 spells CASSDEIGRQGLGKNIQYF. The CDR3 DNA reads as TGTGCCAGCAGTGATGAAATAGGTCGGCAGGGTCTTGGCAAAAACATTCAGTACTTC.

The chain is built from TRBV7-9 and TRBJ2-3, with D perhaps TRBD2 (6 bases). V lost 5 bases to trimming and J lost 0 bases, with 9 bases between them. There are 14 residues in the CDR3. Germline loops: CDR1 SEHNR, CDR2 FQNEAQ (reference sequence). In nucleotides, the CDR3 is TGTGCCAGCAGCCCTGGAGGGAGCACAGATACGCAGTATTTT. This translates into CASSPGGSTDTQYF.